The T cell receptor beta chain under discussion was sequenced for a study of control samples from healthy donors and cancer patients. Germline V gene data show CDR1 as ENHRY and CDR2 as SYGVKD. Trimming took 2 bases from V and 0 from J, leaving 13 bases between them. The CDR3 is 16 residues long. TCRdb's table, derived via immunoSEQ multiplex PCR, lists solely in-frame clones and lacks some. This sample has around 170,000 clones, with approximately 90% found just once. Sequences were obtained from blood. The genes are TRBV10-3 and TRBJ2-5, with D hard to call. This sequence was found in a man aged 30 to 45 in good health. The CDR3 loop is CAISESERRNQETQYF. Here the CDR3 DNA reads TGTGCCATCAGTGAGAGTGAGAGACGGAACCAAGAGACCCAGTACTTC.